The 2 T cell receptor beta chains reported below all come from one sample, sequenced in a study of shared clonotypes between healthy human individuals. The naive CD8 population came from CD45RO-negative cells selected for CCR7, without terminally differentiated effector memory CD45RA+ cells. Some clones are missing from TCRdb's copy, which holds only in-frame ones; the method was immunoSEQ multiplex PCR. Here the sample spans about 2,200,000 clones, about 92% being singletons. Sequenced material: naive CD8+ T cells from PBMCs. These TCRs come from a young man in good health. Some clones in this sample may be carry-over from other donors' samples.

This sequence joins TRBV6-1 and TRBJ2-7; D unresolved. V lost 2 bases and J 3 bases, leaving 14 bases between the germline ends. Germline lookup yields CDR1 MNHNS and CDR2 SASEGT. There are 15 residues in the CDR3. CDR3 sequence (DNA): TGTGCCAGCAGTGAATTTGAACAGTTCGGCTACGAGCAGTACTTC. It specifies CASSEFEQFGYEQYF.

This chain uses TRBV5-5 with TRBJ1-1; D is undetermined. The ends were cut back, 2 bases at V and 6 bases at J, with 11 bases in the middle. There are 13 residues in the CDR3. CDR1 SGHKS and CDR2 YYEKEE come from the germline V gene (reference sequence). CDR3 protein: CASSFNGFSEAFF. For the CDR3, the DNA is TGTGCCAGCAGCTTTAATGGGTTCTCTGAAGCTTTCTTT.